These 20 T cell receptor beta chains were all obtained from the same sample, sequenced in a study of CD8+ T cells in alopecia areata. Extraction of RNA preceded its reverse transcription into cDNA, which served as the sequencing template. Produced via immunoSEQ multiplex PCR; TCRdb's table is partial and in-frame only. The sample lists some 96,000 clones; approximately 66% were seen once. Sample treatment: oral pan-JAK inhibitor, 5-10 mg twice daily. Sequences were derived from CD8+ T cells sorted from blood, sampled at week 4, from a patient treated with tofacitinib. Receptor source: a human donor with alopecia areata.

The chain employs TRBV5-4 and TRBJ1-2; tentatively, D is TRBD1 (5 bases). The V and J ends lost 5 bases and 2 bases respectively, with 16 bases between them. Germline V lookup: CDR1 SGHNT, CDR2 YYREEE (reference sequence). CDR3 length: 15 amino acids. Here the CDR3 reads CASSPGPGINYGYTF. CDR3 in DNA: TGTGCCAGCAGTCCGGGACCGGGAATAAACTATGGCTACACCTTC.

J is TRBJ2-7 and V is TRBV14; the D gene is possibly TRBD1 (5 bases). Germline values: CDR1 SGHDN, CDR2 FVKESK. The CDR3 consists of 13 residues. V was trimmed by 6 bases and J by 5 bases, leaving 14 bases between them. CDR3 coding DNA: TGTGCCAGCAGTTTCCAGGGTAGCCACGAGCAGTACTTC. As protein: CASSFQGSHEQYF.

The chain recombines TRBV4-3 with TRBJ2-7, with a tentative D call TRBD1 (5 bases). V was shortened by 0 bases and J by 1 base, with 7 bases between the two germline ends. The CDR3 is 14 amino acids. Looked up from germline, CDR1 is LGHNA and CDR2 is YSLEER. CDR3 in amino acids: CASSQDRESYEQYF. The DNA for the CDR3 is TGCGCCAGCAGCCAAGACAGGGAATCCTACGAGCAGTACTTC.

The rearrangement joins TRBV7-9 to TRBJ2-5, with D perhaps matching TRBD1 (6 bases). The CDR3 contains 15 residues. V lost 1 base, J lost 1 base, and 10 bases lay in between. Germline CDR1 SEHNR, CDR2 FQNEAQ (reference sequence). CDR3 nucleotides: TGTGCCAGCAGCTTAGTGACGGACAGCCAAGAGACCCAGTACTTC. Its protein product is CASSLVTDSQETQYF.

The J gene is TRBJ2-1, the V gene TRBV5-6; no clear D. CDR3 length: 14 amino acids. V was shortened by 2 bases and J by 3 bases, with 9 bases between the two germline ends. CDR1 is SGHDT, CDR2 YYEEEE, per germline. The CDR3 reads CASSFFSSYNEQFF. As DNA, the CDR3 is TGTGCCAGCAGCTTCTTTTCCAGCTACAATGAGCAGTTCTTC.

This clone has just a few counts. V is TRBV7-9 and J is TRBJ1-4, with 9 bases fitting TRBD1. The germline V gene has CDR1 SEHNR and CDR2 FQNEAQ (reference sequence). The CDR3 spans 15 residues. V trimming: 5 bases; J trimming: 7 bases; junction bases outside the gene matches: 8. The CDR3 spells CASSTPQGAGEKLFF. DNA of the CDR3: TGTGCCAGCAGCACGCCACAGGGGGCCGGTGAAAAACTGTTTTTT. The whole variable domain, filled in from reference TRBV7-9 and TRBJ1-4, reads DTGVSQNPRHKITKRGQNVTFRCDPISEHNRLYWYRQTLGQGPEFLTYFQNEAQLEKSRLLSDRFSAERPKGSFSTLEIQRTEQGDSAMYLCASSTPQGAGEKLFFGSGTQLSVL.

The chain links TRBV6-6 to TRBJ2-5, with D possibly TRBD2 on 5 matching bases. Germline-derived CDR1 and CDR2 are MNHNY and SVGAGI (reference sequence). Trimming removed 6 bases at V and 3 bases at J, with 11 bases between. This CDR3 region has 13 residues. DNA of the CDR3: TGTGCCAGCAGCCCAGCGGAAGAAGAGACCCAGTACTTC. Residues: CASSPAEEETQYF.

For the CDR3, the DNA is TGCAGCGTTTACTTGCAGGGGGTAGGCACCGGGGAGCTGTTTTTT. It encodes CSVYLQGVGTGELFF. This rearrangement joins TRBV29-1 to TRBJ2-2; 7 nucleotides agree with TRBD1. Germline loops: CDR1 SQVTM, CDR2 ANQGSEA. V gave up 5 bases and J gave up 4 bases; unmatched junction bases: 10. There are 15 residues in the CDR3.

The gene calls are TRBV27 and TRBJ2-7; D unresolved. The CDR3 is 13 residues long. V was cut by 2 bases and J by 3 bases, with 8 bases left in between. In germline, CDR1 is MNHEY, CDR2 SMNVEV (reference sequence). The CDR3 protein is CASSLGPNYEQYF. The CDR3 DNA reads TGTGCCAGCAGTTTAGGGCCCAACTACGAGCAGTACTTC.

The rearrangement uses TRBV29-1 and TRBJ2-1, with D perhaps matching TRBD1 or TRBD2 (6 bases each). V was cut by 4 bases and J by 9 bases, with 19 bases left in between. Germline-derived CDR1 and CDR2 are SQVTM and ANQGSEA. The CDR3 runs 14 residues. CDR3 residues: CSVVSGALRGEQFF. The CDR3, as DNA: TGCAGCGTTGTATCGGGGGCCCTCCGCGGTGAGCAGTTCTTC.

The V and J genes are TRBV5-4 and TRBJ2-1; D is possibly TRBD2 (6 bases). Per the germline V gene, CDR1 is SGHNT and CDR2 is YYREEE (reference sequence). This CDR3 region has 14 residues. Trimming removed 2 bases at V and 3 bases at J, with 9 bases between. The CDR3 loop is CASSFRGLYNEQFF. Written as DNA, the CDR3 is TGTGCCAGCAGCTTCCGGGGACTCTACAATGAGCAGTTCTTC. Using reference TRBV5-4 and TRBJ2-1 for the parts outside the CDR3, the full variable domain is ETGVTQSPTHLIKTRGQQVTLRCSSQSGHNTVSWYQQALGQGPQFIFQYYREEENGRGNFPPRFSGLQFPNYSSELNVNALELDDSALYLCASSFRGLYNEQFFGPGTRLTVL.

The chain is built from TRBV9 and TRBJ1-1; D unclear. V lost 0 bases to trimming and J lost 3 bases, with 12 bases between them. The CDR3 contains 15 residues. Per the germline V gene, CDR1 is SGDLS and CDR2 is YYNGEE. This CDR3 reads CASSVGNVGDTEAFF. Written as DNA, the CDR3 is TGTGCCAGCAGCGTAGGAAATGTTGGAGACACTGAAGCTTTCTTT. Based on the CDR3 plus reference TRBV9 and TRBJ1-1, the full variable domain is DSGVTQTPKHLITATGQRVTLRCSPRSGDLSVYWYQQSLDQGLQFLIQYYNGEERAKGNILERFSAQQFPDLHSELNLSSLELGDSALYFCASSVGNVGDTEAFFGQGTRLTVV.

The rearrangement joins TRBV4-1 to TRBJ2-7, with TRBD2 matching over 9 bases. The V gene's germline CDR1 is MGHRA and CDR2 YSYEKL. There are 17 residues in the CDR3. V lost 0 bases, J lost 1 base, and 7 bases stayed unmatched. CDR3 nucleotides: TGCGCCAGCAGCCAAGAAGAGGTACTAGCGGGTTCCTACGAGCAGTACTTC. Translating gives CASSQEEVLAGSYEQYF.

The gene calls are TRBV14 and TRBJ2-3, with D perhaps matching TRBD2 (6 bases). This CDR3 is built from 15 residues. Looked up from germline, CDR1 is SGHDN and CDR2 is FVKESK. Trimming cost V 0 bases and J 4 bases, with 11 bases left between them. CDR3 amino acids: CASSQDGTGADTQYF. The CDR3 DNA follows: TGTGCCAGCAGCCAAGACGGTACGGGGGCAGATACGCAGTATTTT.

CDR3 residues: CASSWGTYNTGELFF. The CDR3 DNA sequence: TGTGCCAGCAGCTGGGGGACTTATAACACCGGGGAGCTGTTTTTT. This sequence joins TRBV5-6 and TRBJ2-2; TRBD2 might be the D (6 bases). Trimming left V 3 bases short and J 2 bases short, with 11 bases between. CDR3 length: 15 residues. Germline V gene lookup returns CDR1 SGHDT and CDR2 YYEEEE.

The CDR3 is CSVEEVRTSGINNEQFF. The CDR3 DNA sequence: TGCAGCGTTGAAGAAGTAAGGACTAGCGGGATCAACAATGAGCAGTTCTTC. The J gene is TRBJ2-1, the V gene TRBV29-1; TRBD2 matches at 12 bases. From germline, CDR1 is SQVTM and CDR2 ANQGSEA. V trimming: 0 bases; J trimming: 5 bases; junction bases outside the gene matches: 8. CDR3 length: 17 amino acids.

This clone has more than one count but fewer than ten. The rearrangement uses TRBV29-1 and TRBJ2-1, with D perhaps TRBD2 (6 bases). There are 15 residues in the CDR3. Germline V gene sequence: CDR1 SQVTM, CDR2 ANQGSEA. V dropped 7 bases and J dropped 6 bases, with 22 bases sitting between them. DNA of the CDR3: TGCAGCGGAGAAGATTGGGGGAGGTCGGGCAATGAGCAGTTCTTC. Its translation: CSGEDWGRSGNEQFF.

V is TRBV4-3 and J is TRBJ2-1; no firm D call. The CDR3 has 15 amino acids. CDR1 and CDR2 (germline): LGHNA, YSLEER. V shed 0 bases and J shed 4 bases, with 10 bases lying between them. This CDR3 reads CASSQDVARYNEQFF. CDR3 DNA: TGCGCCAGCAGCCAAGATGTCGCGAGATACAATGAGCAGTTCTTC.

The chain employs TRBV19 and TRBJ1-2; 7 positions agree with TRBD1. CDR1 LNHDA and CDR2 SQIVND come from the germline V gene (reference sequence). Unmatched junction bases numbered 2, after V lost 5 bases and J lost 5 bases. The CDR3 is 12 amino acids. CDR3 in amino acids: CASSEQGYGYTF. In DNA form, the CDR3 reads TGTGCCAGTAGTGAACAGGGGTATGGCTACACCTTC.

The V gene is TRBV4-1, the J gene TRBJ2-7; D ambiguous. CDR3 length: 13 residues. Trimming shortened V by 3 bases and J by 0 bases, and 6 bases separated the two germline ends. Germline CDR1 is MGHRA and CDR2 is YSYEKL. In DNA form, the CDR3 reads TGCGCCAGCAGCCAGCATAACTCCTACGAGCAGTACTTC. Translated: CASSQHNSYEQYF.